Listed here are 16 T cell receptor beta chains from one sample, sequenced in a study of T-cell reconstitution after alpha-beta-depleted transplantation in children. For TCRbeta, the library was prepared with unique molecular identifiers. One entry per CDR3 protein, called by TCRdb with MiXCR from the PCR reads. The sample contains roughly 310,000 distinct CDR3 sequences, roughly 21% of which appear only once. This specimen consisted of PBMCs, mostly from graft donor cells, obtained 180 days after TCRalphabeta/CD19-depleted stem cell transplant. All receptors come from a male patient younger than 18 who had a stem cell transplant for acute lymphoblastic leukemia, so the T cells may come from the graft donor.

The chain recombines TRBV6-5 with TRBJ1-2; the D gene is possibly TRBD1 (5 bases). CDR3 length: 13 amino acids. In germline, CDR1 is MNHEY, CDR2 SVGAGI. V shed 0 bases and J shed 8 bases, with 10 bases lying between them. The DNA for the CDR3 is TGTGCCAGCAGTTACTCAGGGGAAAACGGCTACACCTTC. Translated: CASSYSGENGYTF.

The sample holds a few counts of this clonotype. The CDR3 DNA follows: TGCAGTGCTAGAGAGAGCCTGAGCTCCTACAATGAGCAGTTCTTC. It is translated as CSARESLSSYNEQFF. The rearrangement joins TRBV20-1 to TRBJ2-1; D call uncertain. The length of the CDR3 is 15 residues. CDR1 and CDR2 from the germline V gene are DFQATT and SNEGSKA (reference sequence). V lost 0 bases to trimming and J lost 0 bases, with 9 bases between them.

The chain recombines TRBV9 with TRBJ2-2; TRBD2 is a possible D gene (6 bases). The germline V gene has CDR1 SGDLS and CDR2 YYNGEE. The CDR3 runs 19 residues. Deletions cut 7 bases from V and 3 bases from J, with 28 bases between. CDR3 DNA sequence: TGTGCCAGCGGGTTGAGGAGGGTAGATCCGCGAGAAGACACCGGGGAGCTGTTTTTT. Translated: CASGLRRVDPREDTGELFF.

The genes are TRBV9 and TRBJ2-5; no clear D. CDR1 SGDLS and CDR2 YYNGEE come from the germline V gene. The CDR3 contains 14 residues. V was shortened by 4 bases and J by 0 bases, with 10 bases between the two germline ends. The CDR3 nucleotides are TGTGCCAGCAGCCTTGGGCGGTACCAAGAGACCCAGTACTTC. Amino acids: CASSLGRYQETQYF.

This clonotype was seen only a few times. V and J are TRBV6-6 and TRBJ1-2, with 7 nucleotides matching TRBD1. With 4 bases clipped from V and 6 bases from J, the junction kept 5 bases outside the gene matches. CDR3 length equals 13 residues. In germline, CDR1 is MNHNY, CDR2 SVGAGI (reference sequence). CDR3 sequence (DNA): TGTGCCAGCAGTTGGGGCACAGGGGATGGCTACACCTTC. Protein product: CASSWGTGDGYTF.

This clonotype was seen a handful of times. This chain joins TRBV20-1 and TRBJ2-1, with TRBD1 matching over 8 bases. V lost 7 bases to trimming and J lost 4 bases; unmatched junction nucleotides: 6. From germline, CDR1 is DFQATT and CDR2 SNEGSKA (reference sequence). The CDR3 consists of 13 residues. The CDR3 DNA follows: TGCAGTGAAGACGGACAGGGTTACAATGAGCAGTTCTTC. Protein product: CSEDGQGYNEQFF.

This clonotype was seen a few times. The genes are TRBV5-1 and TRBJ1-6; D possibly corresponds to TRBD1 (6 bases). The CDR3 extends over 15 amino acids. Germline assignment: CDR1 SGHRS and CDR2 YFSETQ. Between the trimmed V and J ends, which lost 3 bases and 7 bases, there was a span of 14 bases. CDR3 DNA: TGCGCCAGCAGCTATGCAGGGACATCGAATTCACCCCTCCACTTT. It specifies CASSYAGTSNSPLHF.

The chain is built from TRBV12-3 or TRBV12-4 and TRBJ2-5; 10 bases are a match to TRBD1. CDR3 size: 16 residues. V was clipped by 2 bases and J by 2 bases; unmatched bases: 5. The CDR3 nucleotides are TGTGCCAGCAGTTTACCAGACAGGGGGCCGCAAGAGACCCAGTACTTC. Protein: CASSLPDRGPQETQYF.

The rearrangement uses TRBV13 and TRBJ2-1; unclear D gene. Trimming cost V 0 bases and J 8 bases, with 11 bases left between them. This CDR3 is built from 14 residues. The germline gives CDR1 PRHDT, CDR2 FYEKMQ (reference sequence). CDR3 amino acids: CASSLGAGYYEQFF. As DNA, the CDR3 is TGTGCCAGCAGCTTAGGAGCTGGGTACTATGAGCAGTTCTTC.

The rearrangement links TRBV7-2 to TRBJ2-2; D is ambiguous. Germline CDR1 SGHTA, CDR2 FQGNSA. Trimming cost V 3 bases and J 6 bases, with 8 bases left between them. The CDR3 runs 13 residues. CDR3 coding DNA: TGTGCCAGCAGCTTTCGGTGGTCCGGGGAGCTGTTTTTT. This translates into CASSFRWSGELFF. The full variable domain, with the rest looked up from reference TRBV7-2 and TRBJ2-2, is GAGVSQSPSNKVTEKGKDVELRCDPISGHTALYWYRQSLGQGLEFLIYFQGNSAPDKSGLPSDRFSAERTGGSVSTLTIQRTQQEDSAVYLCASSFRWSGELFFGEGSRLTVL.

CDR3 coding DNA: TGTGCCAGCAGTCGTTCTTTCGGACCAGACGGGGAGACCCAGTACTTC. It is translated as CASSRSFGPDGETQYF. The chain uses TRBV7-9 and TRBJ2-5; no reliable D call. From germline, CDR1 is SEHNR and CDR2 FQNEAQ (reference sequence). Trimming cost V 6 bases and J 5 bases, with 22 bases left between them. The CDR3 totals 16 residues.

The genes are TRBV28 and TRBJ1-3, with D tentatively TRBD1 (5 bases). This CDR3 spans 14 amino acids. Germline V lookup: CDR1 MDHEN, CDR2 SYDVKM. V lost 8 bases, J lost 2 bases, and 13 bases lay in between. The CDR3 region is CASSLGGTGNTIYF. CDR3 coding DNA: TGTGCCAGCTCCCTGGGGGGGACTGGAAACACCATATATTTT.

The chain has TRBV7-3 and TRBJ2-7; D is possibly TRBD1 (5 bases). Germline V gives CDR1 SGHTA, CDR2 FQGTGA. Trimming took 5 bases from V and 5 from J, leaving 13 bases between them. The CDR3 is made up of 13 amino acids. DNA for the CDR3: TGTGCCAGCAGCCAGGGTGCCATCCACGAGCAGTACTTC. Its translation: CASSQGAIHEQYF.

In its sample, this clonotype was seen once. CDR3 protein: CASSLEGAYYEQYF. For the CDR3, the DNA is TGTGCCAGCAGCTTGGAGGGGGCGTACTACGAGCAGTACTTC. This chain joins TRBV7-6 and TRBJ2-7, with D maybe TRBD1 (7 bases). The CDR3 has 14 amino acids. From germline, CDR1 is SGHVS and CDR2 FNYEAQ. V was shortened by 3 bases and J by 3 bases, with 12 bases between the two germline ends.

This clonotype turned up a few times. The chain joins TRBV7-9 to TRBJ2-2; 9 bases are a match to TRBD2. The CDR3 loop spans 15 amino acids. The germline CDR1 and CDR2 sequences are SEHNR and FQNEAQ (reference sequence). The V and J ends lost 2 bases and 4 bases, in that order; junction bases with no gene match: 2. The CDR3 DNA reads as TGTGCCAGCAGCTTAAGCGGGGGGCGCACCGGGGAGCTGTTTTTT. Amino acid sequence: CASSLSGGRTGELFF.

The CDR3 nucleotides are TGTGCCAGCAGCGTAGCAGGACTAGCGGTCTACAATGAGCAGTTCTTC. Translating gives CASSVAGLAVYNEQFF. The chain uses TRBV9 and TRBJ2-1; 10 nucleotides match TRBD2. The germline V gene encodes CDR1 SGDLS and CDR2 YYNGEE. The CDR3 is 16 amino acids. The junction had 3 bases not matched to a gene; V was cut back by 0 bases and J by 3 bases. Together with reference TRBV9 and TRBJ2-1, the CDR3 gives the full variable domain: DSGVTQTPKHLITATGQRVTLRCSPRSGDLSVYWYQQSLDQGLQFLIQYYNGEERAKGNILERFSAQQFPDLHSELNLSSLELGDSALYFCASSVAGLAVYNEQFFGPGTRLTVL.